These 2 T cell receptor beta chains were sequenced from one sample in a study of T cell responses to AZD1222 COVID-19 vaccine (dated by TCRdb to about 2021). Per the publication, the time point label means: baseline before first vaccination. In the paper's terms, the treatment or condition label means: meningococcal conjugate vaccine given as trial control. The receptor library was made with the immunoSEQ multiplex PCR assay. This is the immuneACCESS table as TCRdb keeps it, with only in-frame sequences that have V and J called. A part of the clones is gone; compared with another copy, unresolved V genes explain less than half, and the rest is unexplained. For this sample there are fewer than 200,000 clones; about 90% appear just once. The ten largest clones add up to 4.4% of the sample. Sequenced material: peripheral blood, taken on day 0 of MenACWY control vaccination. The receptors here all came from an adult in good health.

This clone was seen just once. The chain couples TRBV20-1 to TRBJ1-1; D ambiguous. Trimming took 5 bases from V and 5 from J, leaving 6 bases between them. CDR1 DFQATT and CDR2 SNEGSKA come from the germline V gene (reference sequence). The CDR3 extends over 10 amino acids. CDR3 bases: TGCAGTGCTTTTATAACTGAAGCTTTCTTT. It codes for CSAFITEAFF.

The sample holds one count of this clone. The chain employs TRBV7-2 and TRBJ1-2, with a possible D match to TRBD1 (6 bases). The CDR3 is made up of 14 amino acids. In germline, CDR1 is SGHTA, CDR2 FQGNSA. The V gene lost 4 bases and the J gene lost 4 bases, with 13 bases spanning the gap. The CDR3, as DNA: TGTGCCAGCAGCTCGACAGGAGGCGGCTATGGCTACACCTTC. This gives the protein CASSSTGGGYGYTF.